This T cell receptor beta chain came from a study of blood T cell repertoires in COVID-19. TCRdb's copy holds only in-frame clones and misses some; the assay was immunoSEQ multiplex PCR. The table shows around 300,000 clones, with roughly 89% occurring only once. CDR3 size: 19 residues. The V gene's germline CDR1 is SGHDN and CDR2 FVKESK. V shed 4 bases, J shed 0 bases, and the junction held 11 bases outside the gene matches. Sequencing input: peripheral blood. The V gene is TRBV14, the J gene TRBJ2-5; 13 bases match TRBD2. The origin of this receptor is a woman aged 25 to 39 with active or convalescent COVID-19. CDR3 in amino acids: CASSRGTSGVWGHQETQYF. In DNA, the CDR3 is TGTGCCAGCAGCCGCGGGACTAGCGGGGTCTGGGGGCACCAAGAGACCCAGTACTTC.